This TCR beta chain was retrieved from a study of shared clonotypes between healthy human individuals (dated by TCRdb to about 2020). As for the study more broadly: A couple of women and a few men aged 18 to 49 years were included in the cohort. For each donor, three plates each were used for CD4 naive and CD4 memory, two plates were used for CD8 naive, and one plate was used for CD8 memory. To increase sequencing depth and limit assay-specific biases, TCR repertoire library preparation and sequencing were carried out by different laboratories using diverse techniques. Each donor's leukapheresis produced roughly between about 0.9 and 9.5 billion PBMCs. The study deeply sequenced blood TCR repertoires of five healthy adults to estimate repertoire size and the extent of clonotype sharing between individuals. Beyond this particular receptor, the publication reports: Incomplete sequencing was indicated by rarefaction of sorted-subset datasets, despite the large sequencing depth. Sampling was restricted to blood, and TCR repertoires in tissues likely differ from the TCR repertoires found in blood. Naive subsets generally had larger estimated clonotype richness than memory subsets. The genetic and exposure-history diversity represented was limited by the small number of donors. Compared with non-shared clonotypes, the clonotypes found in all four sorted-subset donors had higher generation probabilities. Pairwise subsampling indicated that sequencing depth was expected to affect the degree of clonotype sharing among donors. When four donors were compared, the shared fraction of clonotypes was 5% to 6.5% for naive CD4, 3.5% for naive CD8, more than 2% for memory CD4, and 0.4% for memory CD8.

Using the deep immunoSEQ assay, multiplex PCR amplified TCR CDR3 regions from genomic DNA. Extracted genomic DNA from each cell subset was spread evenly across all wells of several immunoSEQ 96-well plates, with each plate serving as a replicate. For sorted subsets, around 200 ng genomic DNA, equal to about 30,000 T cell genomes, was loaded into each replicate PCR. Purified libraries were quantified with a Qubit 3.0 fluorometer, sized on a Bioanalyzer 2100, and re-quantified with the KAPA Library Quantification kit. Every immunoSEQ 96-well plate was sequenced on a dedicated single-read 150-cycle Illumina NextSeq 550 flow cell. On the authors' methods: Because the immunoSEQ output included only junctional sequences and no quality scores, the filtering could not be the same as the filtering used for full-length reads. Sequences were annotated with PyIR, a Python wrapper for IgBLAST v1.9, and V/J genes and CDR3 were assigned using IMGT germline references. Reads with weak V/J assignments (E-value above 1e-6), missing CDR3, stop codons, out-of-frame junctions, or ambiguous translated residues were removed. V3J clonotypes were defined as sequences sharing the same inferred V gene, J gene, and CDR3 amino acid sequence. To compute the percentage overlap between repertoires, the number of shared unique clonotypes was divided by the size of the smaller repertoire. Repertoire richness was assessed with RTK rarefaction, the Chao1 estimator, and Recon v2.1 estimates of unobserved clonotypes. OLGA was used to compute generation probabilities for all TCRbeta clonotypes that the gDNA method yielded from a few donors. TCRdb took over this immuneACCESS table, retaining in-frame rearrangements with V and J assigned. Such tables are incomplete; in checked studies, under half of the missing clones stem from an unresolved V gene, and the remainder is unexplained. That table supplies the V and J calls and clone size; D and trimming were determined from the DNA. Recorded for this sample are some 2.4 million clones; roughly 93% of them occurred a single time. 0.36% of the sample is held by the ten biggest clonotypes.

Healthy HIV-negative adults with no recently reported acute infections or vaccinations were included as donors. Every donor was a Caucasian adult living in Nashville, Tennessee, USA. CD4+ T cells were enriched by magnetic negative selection; naive cells were then positively selected on CD45RA, and the negative fraction formed the memory subset. Blood was obtained by leukapheresis, after which PBMCs were separated by Ficoll-Histopaque density gradient centrifugation and cryopreserved in liquid nitrogen vapor phase. Analytical flow cytometry was used to check the purity and quantity of every magnetically sorted T cell population. Genomic DNA was isolated from each sorted fraction and quantified by UV absorbance on a Nanodrop 2000c. The CDR3 contains 15 residues, cysteine and phenylalanine counted. Only CDR3 DNA is held: 45 bases, read in frame from base 1. Trimming takes 2 bases off V and 6 bases off J; junction bases not matched to a gene: 8. CDR1 SGHRS and CDR2 YFSETQ were looked up in the germline V gene.

Points on this clone: Its antigen remains undetermined. It has no much larger one-base neighbor in the sample; base qualities were not kept.

The receptor comes from a man in his late teens or twenties in good health. Some clones in this sample may be carry-over from other donors' samples. The receptor chain draws on TRBV5-1 and TRBJ2-1, with 7 central nucleotides matching TRBD2. Sequencing used naive CD4+ T cells from PBMCs. This specimen's cell subset or site label, interpreted: CD45RA+ positively selected. The CDR3 region reads CASSFIAGVVNEQFF. The nucleotides are TGCGCCAGCAGCTTCATAGCGGGCGTGGTCAATGAGCAGTTCTTC.